The 23 T cell receptor beta chains presented below share a single source sample, sequenced in a study of blood T cell repertoires in COVID-19. Assay: immunoSEQ multiplex PCR; the TCRdb copy retains only in-frame clones and omits some. Of 150,000 or so clones detected, 65% to 90% appear once; the ten largest clones hold about 7%. The sample consisted of peripheral blood. Every receptor here comes from a woman in her 50s in a cohort sampled during active or convalescent COVID-19.

The chain carries TRBV15 and TRBJ2-7, with D tentatively TRBD1 (5 bases). This CDR3 is 15 amino acids long. CDR1 is LNHNV, CDR2 YYDKDF, per germline (reference sequence). The ends were cut back, 0 bases at V and 6 bases at J, with 15 bases in the middle. This CDR3 is CATSRDRSQGCEQYF. Written as DNA, the CDR3 is TGTGCCACCAGCAGAGATCGGTCGCAGGGCTGCGAGCAGTACTTC. The full variable domain, rest sourced from reference TRBV15 and TRBJ2-7, is DAMVIQNPRYQVTQFGKPVTLSCSQTLNHNVMYWYQQKSSQAPKLLFHYYDKDFNNEADTPDNFQSRRPNTSFCFLDIRSPGLGDTAMYLCATSRDRSQGCEQYFGPGTRLTVT.

The chain has TRBV7-9 and TRBJ2-5; 11 bases align to TRBD2. V was clipped by 4 bases and J by 1 base; unmatched bases: 8. Germline CDR1 reads SEHNR; CDR2 reads FQNEAQ (reference sequence). The CDR3 is 17 residues long. The CDR3 DNA reads TGTGCCAGCAGCTCAAGGACTAGCGGGCCGCTCCAAGAGACCCAGTACTTC. Translation gives CASSSRTSGPLQETQYF.

CDR3 in amino acids: CASSLLAGQADYNEQFF. The CDR3 DNA is TGCGCCAGCAGCTTGCTAGCGGGCCAAGCGGACTACAATGAGCAGTTCTTC. The chain joins TRBV5-1 to TRBJ2-1, with TRBD2 matching 8 bases. CDR1 and CDR2 (germline): SGHRS, YFSETQ. The CDR3 sequence is 17 residues long. The trim removed 1 base at V and 3 bases at J, leaving 9 bases unmatched.

V and J are TRBV11-2 and TRBJ1-4, with D maybe TRBD1 (5 bases). Germline lookup yields CDR1 SGHAT and CDR2 FQNNGV. V was trimmed by 1 base and J by 10 bases, leaving 19 bases between them. The length of the CDR3 is 16 residues. CDR3 nucleotides: TGTGCCAGCAGCTTAGGCCCAGGTGATACGGGGGGAAAACTGTTTTTT. Its translation is CASSLGPGDTGGKLFF.

This clone was counted at least ten times. This rearrangement joins TRBV2 to TRBJ1-2; D perhaps matches TRBD1 (6 bases). Between the trimmed V and J ends, which lost 5 bases and 8 bases, there was a span of 9 bases. Germline V CDR1 and CDR2: SNHLY, FYNNEI. This CDR3 contains 11 residues. The CDR3 sequence is CASSYRAGYTF. The CDR3 nucleotides are TGTGCCAGCAGTTACAGGGCGGGCTACACCTTC.

The chain combines TRBV6-2 or TRBV6-3 with TRBJ1-2; a possible D gene is TRBD1 (5 bases). The CDR3 extends over 13 amino acids. The V end lost 6 bases, the J end lost 5 bases, and 13 bases lay between the germline ends. In germline, CDR1 is MNHEY, CDR2 SVGEGT. CDR3 DNA: TGTGCCAGCAGCCGTACAGGCCTATATGGCTACACCTTC. Its protein is CASSRTGLYGYTF.

The rearrangement links TRBV18 to TRBJ2-1, with D maybe TRBD2 (5 bases). Germline V gene lookup returns CDR1 KGHSH and CDR2 LQKENI. V shed 0 bases and J shed 8 bases, with 11 bases lying between them. There are 14 residues in the CDR3. CDR3 residues: CASSPPSGLDEQFF. The CDR3 coding sequence is TGTGCCAGCTCACCACCATCGGGGTTGGATGAGCAGTTCTTC. The full variable domain, its missing parts supplied by reference TRBV18 and TRBJ2-1, is NAGVMQNPRHLVRRRGQEARLRCSPMKGHSHVYWYRQLPEEGLKFMVYLQKENIIDESGMPKERFSAEFPKEGPSILRIQQVVRGDSAAYFCASSPPSGLDEQFFGPGTRLTVL.

The chain links TRBV6-6 to TRBJ1-3; D perhaps matches TRBD1 (6 bases). The CDR3 has 14 residues. The germline gives CDR1 MNHNY, CDR2 SVGAGI (reference sequence). V dropped 4 bases and J dropped 0 bases, with 7 bases sitting between them. The CDR3 protein is CASSWTASGNTIYF. The CDR3 bases are TGTGCCAGCAGTTGGACAGCCTCTGGAAACACCATATATTTT.

This clone was seen only a few times. The chain couples TRBV27 to TRBJ2-3; 8 bases map to TRBD2. Germline values: CDR1 MNHEY, CDR2 SMNVEV (reference sequence). The CDR3 sequence is 16 residues long. The V segment lost 1 base and the J segment 1 base; nucleotides outside the gene matches: 4. CDR3 amino acids: CASSLFGGAGTDTQYF. The DNA for the CDR3 is TGTGCCAGCAGTTTATTCGGGGGGGCAGGCACAGATACGCAGTATTTT.

J is TRBJ2-3 and V is TRBV4-2; weak D call: TRBD2 (6 bases). This CDR3 region has 15 residues. Trimming removed 8 bases from V and 0 bases from J, with 15 bases in between. Germline V CDR1 and CDR2: LGHNA, YNFKEQ. CDR3 sequence reads: CASARRDSSTDTQYF. CDR3 nucleotides: TGTGCCAGCGCAAGGAGGGACTCGAGCACAGATACGCAGTATTTT.

This rearrangement joins TRBV9 to TRBJ1-1; D is undetermined. CDR3 length: 13 amino acids. The V and J ends lost 4 bases and 9 bases respectively, with 16 bases between them. Germline CDR1 reads SGDLS; CDR2 reads YYNGEE. CDR3 amino acids: CASSLPPSNKAFF. The CDR3 region has the DNA TGTGCCAGCAGCCTCCCTCCCTCGAACAAAGCTTTCTTT. Looking up the rest from reference TRBV9 and TRBJ1-1 gives the full variable domain: DSGVTQTPKHLITATGQRVTLRCSPRSGDLSVYWYQQSLDQGLQFLIQYYNGEERAKGNILERFSAQQFPDLHSELNLSSLELGDSALYFCASSLPPSNKAFFGQGTRLTVV.

This chain uses TRBV7-2 with TRBJ2-5; TRBD2 is a possible D gene (6 bases). Trimming pared 3 bases from V and 2 bases from J, leaving 7 bases between. Germline V gives CDR1 SGHTA, CDR2 FQGNSA. This CDR3 has 13 residues. This chain's CDR3 is CASSFGGQETQYF. CDR3 DNA sequence: TGTGCCAGCAGCTTCGGGGGTCAAGAGACCCAGTACTTC.

The genes are TRBV6-6 and TRBJ1-2, with D possibly being TRBD1 (5 bases). Germline lookup yields CDR1 MNHNY and CDR2 SVGAGI (reference sequence). This CDR3 has 13 residues. The V gene lost 2 bases and the J gene lost 3 bases, with 7 bases spanning the gap. The CDR3 region is CASSYETDYGYTF. The CDR3 nucleotides are TGTGCCAGCAGTTACGAGACAGACTATGGCTACACCTTC.

This chain connects TRBV3-1 (or the pseudogene TRBV3-2) to TRBJ2-1; 7 positions match TRBD2. CDR3 size: 11 residues. Germline CDR1 reads LGHDT; CDR2 reads YNNKEL (reference sequence). V was clipped by 5 bases and J by 14 bases; unmatched bases: 6. The CDR3 loop reads CASSEGLDKFF. The CDR3 DNA follows: TGTGCCAGCAGCGAAGGACTAGATAAGTTCTTC.

The table lists this clone with a few counts. The chain carries TRBV30 and TRBJ1-5, with D unclear. V gave up 0 bases and J gave up 11 bases, with 17 bases separating them. The germline gives CDR1 GTSNPN, CDR2 SVGIG (reference sequence). The CDR3 is 14 amino acids. This CDR3 is CAWSVVGVARSQHF. The CDR3 DNA sequence: TGTGCCTGGAGTGTGGTCGGAGTTGCAAGGTCCCAGCATTTT.

This chain connects TRBV9 to TRBJ2-7; 7 nucleotides align to TRBD1. Looked up from germline, CDR1 is SGDLS and CDR2 is YYNGEE. This CDR3 is 18 amino acids long. V dropped 3 bases and J dropped 1; count of bases not matched to a gene: 16. This CDR3 reads CASSAQSGMGDRSYEQYF. CDR3 bases: TGTGCCAGCAGCGCACAATCGGGGATGGGGGACAGATCCTACGAGCAGTACTTC.

The V call is TRBV19, the J call TRBJ1-2; D remains ambiguous. Germline CDR1 and CDR2: LNHDA and SQIVND (reference sequence). Deletions cut 3 bases from V and 2 bases from J, with 10 bases between. The CDR3 sequence is 14 residues long. Written as DNA, the CDR3 is TGTGCCAGTAGTATGTTTAACGGGAACTATGGCTACACCTTC. Protein: CASSMFNGNYGYTF.

The chain uses TRBV10-2 and TRBJ2-3; 7 bases are shared with TRBD2. The ends lost 6 bases at V and 6 bases at J; junction bases unmatched: 3. From germline, CDR1 is WSHSY and CDR2 SAAADI. The CDR3 length is 12 residues. The DNA of the CDR3 is TGCGCCAGCAGCATACTAGCGGATACGCAGTATTTT. As protein: CASSILADTQYF.

The chain carries TRBV28 and TRBJ1-2; the D gene is possibly TRBD1 (6 bases). In germline, CDR1 is MDHEN, CDR2 SYDVKM. The length of the CDR3 is 13 residues. V was pared by 4 bases and J by 2 bases, with 8 bases between. The CDR3 here is CASSWTANYGYTF. In DNA form, the CDR3 reads TGTGCCAGCAGTTGGACAGCGAACTATGGCTACACCTTC.

The chain employs TRBV6-5 and TRBJ2-7, with TRBD2 identical over 11 bases. Germline loops: CDR1 MNHEY, CDR2 SVGAGI. This CDR3 has 15 residues. V trimming: 6 bases; J trimming: 2 bases; junction bases outside the gene matches: 6. For the CDR3, the DNA is TGTGCCAGCAGCCCCGGGACTAGCGGCACCTACGAGCAGTACTTC. This gives the protein CASSPGTSGTYEQYF.

This clone was seen a few times. This chain uses TRBV23-1 with TRBJ1-2; D unresolved. TRBV23-1 qualifies as an ORF whose function is uncertain. V was pared by 3 bases and J by 6 bases, with 14 bases between. The CDR3 consists of 14 residues. The CDR3: CASSQPKIVDGYTF. In nucleotides, the CDR3 is TGCGCCAGCAGTCAGCCAAAGATAGTAGATGGCTACACCTTC.

The rearrangement joins TRBV28 to TRBJ2-1, with 7 nucleotides matching TRBD2. Trimming cost V 7 bases and J 4 bases; bases outside gene matches: 10. Germline CDR1 reads MDHEN; CDR2 reads SYDVKM. This CDR3 is built from 15 residues. The CDR3 coding sequence is TGTGCCAGCATGCGCCTTGCGGGGGAGTACAATGAGCAGTTCTTC. It translates to CASMRLAGEYNEQFF.

V usage is TRBV10-3 and J usage is TRBJ2-7, with 10 nucleotides matching TRBD1. Germline-derived CDR1 and CDR2 are ENHRY and SYGVKD. The CDR3 extends over 14 amino acids. Unmatched junction bases numbered 2, after V lost 4 bases and J lost 2 bases. In DNA, the CDR3 is TGTGCCATCAGTGGGACAGGGGGTCCCTACGAGCAGTACTTC. This encodes CAISGTGGPYEQYF.